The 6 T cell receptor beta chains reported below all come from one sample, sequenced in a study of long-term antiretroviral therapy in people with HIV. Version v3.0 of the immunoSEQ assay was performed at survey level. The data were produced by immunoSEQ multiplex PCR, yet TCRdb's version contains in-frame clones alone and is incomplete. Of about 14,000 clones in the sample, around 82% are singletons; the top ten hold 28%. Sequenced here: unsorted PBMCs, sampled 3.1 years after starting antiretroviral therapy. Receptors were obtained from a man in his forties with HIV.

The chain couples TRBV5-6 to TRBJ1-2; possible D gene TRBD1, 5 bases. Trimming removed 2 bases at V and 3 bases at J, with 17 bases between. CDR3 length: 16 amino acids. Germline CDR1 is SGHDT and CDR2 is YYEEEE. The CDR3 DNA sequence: TGTGCCAGCAGCTTAACTGCAAGAGACAGAGACTATGGCTACACCTTC. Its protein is CASSLTARDRDYGYTF.

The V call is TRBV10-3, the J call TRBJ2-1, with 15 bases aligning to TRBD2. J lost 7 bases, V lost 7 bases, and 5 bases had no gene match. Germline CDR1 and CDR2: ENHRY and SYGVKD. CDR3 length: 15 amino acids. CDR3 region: CAIMGLAGGVNEQFF. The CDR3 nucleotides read TGTGCCATCATGGGACTAGCGGGGGGTGTGAATGAGCAGTTCTTC.

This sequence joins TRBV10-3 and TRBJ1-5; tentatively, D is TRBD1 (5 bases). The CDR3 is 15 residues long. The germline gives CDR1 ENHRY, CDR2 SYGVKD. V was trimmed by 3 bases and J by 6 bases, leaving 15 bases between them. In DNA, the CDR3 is TGTGCCATCAGTGAAACACCGGGCGGGGGTCAGCCCCAGCATTTT. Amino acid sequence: CAISETPGGGQPQHF.

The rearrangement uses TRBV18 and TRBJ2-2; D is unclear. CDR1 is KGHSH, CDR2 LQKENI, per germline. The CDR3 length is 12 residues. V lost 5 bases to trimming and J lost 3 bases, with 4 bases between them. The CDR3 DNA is TGTGCCAGCTCAACCGACACCGGGGAGCTGTTTTTT. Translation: CASSTDTGELFF.

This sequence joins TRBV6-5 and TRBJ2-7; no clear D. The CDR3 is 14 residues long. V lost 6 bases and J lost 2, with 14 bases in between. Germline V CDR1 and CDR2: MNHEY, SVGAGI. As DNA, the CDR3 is TGTGCCAGCAGGATATATCCATCCGCCTACGAGCAGTACTTC. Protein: CASRIYPSAYEQYF.

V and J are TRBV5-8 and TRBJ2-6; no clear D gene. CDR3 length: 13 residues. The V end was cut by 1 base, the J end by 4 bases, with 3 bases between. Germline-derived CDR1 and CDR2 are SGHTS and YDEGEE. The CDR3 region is CASSLRGANVLTF. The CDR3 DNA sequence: TGTGCCAGCAGCTTGCGAGGGGCCAACGTCCTGACTTTC.